This T cell receptor (beta chain) was sequenced for a study of blood T cells in healthy people across ages (dated by TCRdb to about 2015). Notes on the research overall: In model experiments, template switching captured about one uniquely barcoded TCR beta cDNA molecule for every two T cells. The study measured age-related changes in TCR beta repertoire diversity using deep sequencing normalized with unique cDNA molecular identifiers. Four age groups were formed from the donors: young (average 16 years), middle-aged (around 37), aged (approximately 60) and long-lived (around 82). Donors of different ages were randomly distributed across sequencing lanes to avoid experimental bias. The study analyzed two additional independent replicas of 1 million unique cDNA reads from the same blood draw for two donors, one aged 18 to 30 and one aged 80 or older. The full study reports these points: Donor CMV infection status was unknown, potentially confounding age-related changes in expanded clonotypes. Total diversity estimates from one million sequenced T cells were considered lower bounds and underestimates. As age increased, observed TCR beta diversity per million T cells dropped in a roughly linear way, and a significant reduction was already evident by age about 40. Observed TCR beta diversity correlated strongly with the percentage of naive T cells measured by flow cytometry. Because profiling used bulk unsorted PBMCs, naive and antigen-experienced compartments could not be compared conclusively. The long-lived group showed more naive CD4+ T cells, fewer expanded clones and increased TCR diversity than the aged group, suggesting age selection.

Receptor libraries were prepared by 5' RACE. Instrument on record: Illumina HiSeq 2500. A second about 7 to 12 cycle PCR used a sample-barcoded 5' primer and a J-beta primer mix. A template-switch 5' adaptor carrying 12 random nucleotides introduced a unique molecular identifier onto each TCR beta cDNA molecule. Each sample yielded at least 2.5 million CDR3-containing paired-end reads. All of the RNA was converted into first-strand cDNA using the Mint cDNA synthesis kit, with a TRBC-specific oligonucleotide serving as the primer. All cDNA was treated with uracil-DNA glycosylase and then went through a first 18-cycle PCR with the universal primers M1SS and BC2_uni_R. The study's own analysis went as follows. Each sample was normalized by randomly selecting 1 million high-quality reads, each carrying a distinct molecular identifier. Instead of being binned into consensus sequences, reads that shared molecular identifiers were thrown out. CDR3 identification, clonotype clustering and error correction used MiTCR with a Q25 quality threshold and the strictest error-elimination algorithm. Lower-bound total TCR beta diversity was estimated with a nonparametric unseen species model using Euler transformation. TCRdb trimmed public reads at Q25 via fastp, called clones via MiXCR and kept in-frame beta chains. Entries are consolidated by CDR3 protein sequence, retaining the most common genes and DNA. In this record, the V and J calls reflect TCRdb's handling and not the investigators' own analysis. The sample includes roughly 720,000 distinct CDR3 sequences, with less than 70% observed a single time. The ten largest clones capture approximately 40% of the sample.

The roughly 42 donors, aged roughly 6 to 90 years, were systemically healthy Caucasian individuals from Russia. Each donor gave around 9 milliliters of peripheral blood, collected into EDTA-treated Vacutainer tubes. Ficoll-Paque density-gradient centrifugation was used to isolate PBMCs, with at least 7 million per sample. Trizol reagent was used to extract total RNA from PBMCs, with at least 5.5 micrograms per sample. The percentages of naive CD45RAhigh/CD27high T cells were determined by flow cytometry on a PBMC aliquot from every donor. Looking up the germline V gene yields CDR1 SGHRS and CDR2 YFSETQ. The CDR3 numbers 16 residues from cysteine through phenylalanine. The sequence is cut down to CDR3 DNA, 48 bases in frame from base 1. At the junction V is shortened by 5 bases and J by 7 bases; bases outside the gene matches: 12. In its sample, this clonotype was seen a few times. No cognate antigen has been identified for it. No much larger clonotype is one base removed from it; base qualities were not supplied.

This clonotype was sampled from a man of 80 years or more in good health. In this chain, TRBV5-1 is recombined with TRBJ1-6; 7 middle bases align to TRBD1. The sequenced sample was blood. The DNA reads as follows: TGCGCCAGCAGTCAAGGGACAGTTTTTGAAAATTCACCCCTCCACTTT. This encodes CASSQGTVFENSPLHF.